The 21 T cell receptor beta chains presented below share a single source sample, sequenced in a study of tissue T cells after allogeneic stem cell transplantation. Using immunoSEQ multiplex PCR, the repertoire was profiled, and TCRdb retains in-frame clones only, with some absent. Here the sample spans about 22,000 clones, 55% to 80% being singletons. The sample consisted of spleen. All receptors derive from a female BALB/c mouse in good health. MHC haplotype of the mouse line: H2-d.

On this clone itself: The gene names given are mouse names. The read comes to an end 1 residue before the CDR3 does, leaving the germline J gene to fill in the end. V is TRBV5 and J is TRBJ2-1; D unresolved. V shed 1 base and J shed 0 bases, with 7 bases lying between them. CDR1 and CDR2 from the germline V gene are LGHNA and YNLKQL (reference sequence). CDR3 size: 15 residues. This CDR3 is CASSQALYNYAEQFF. CDR3 DNA (partial): TGTGCCAGCAGCCAAGCTTTATATAACTATGCTGAGCAGTTC.

Details on this clone: Gene names are mouse gene names. The read comes to an end 1 residue before the CDR3 does, leaving the germline J gene to fill in the end. V gene TRBV13-1 combines with J gene TRBJ2-7; weak D call: TRBD2 (6 bases). This CDR3 is 12 amino acids long. The germline V and J ends were trimmed by 7 bases and 6 bases, with 14 bases remaining between them. CDR1 and CDR2 from the germline V gene are NSHNY and SYGAGN. CDR3 loop: CASGGNWAEQYF. Partial CDR3 DNA: TGTGCCAGCGGTGGAAACTGGGCTGAACAGTAC.

A remark on this clone: All gene names here are mouse names. The sequenced fragment ends 1 residue before the CDR3 boundary, so the rest is inferred from the germline J gene. V and J are TRBV2 and TRBJ2-4; tentative D call: TRBD1 (6 bases). This CDR3 is 15 amino acids long. The germline V gene has CDR1 LGHNA and CDR2 YSYQKL. V dropped 0 bases and J dropped 3 bases, with 10 bases sitting between them. The covered CDR3 bases are TGTGCCAGCAGCCAAGACGTGGGACAACAAAACACCTTGTAC. Its translation is CASSQDVGQQNTLY. In full, the CDR3 reads CASSQDVGQQNTLYF.

As to this clone: The germline and genes are mouse ones. The read ends 1 residue before the CDR3 terminus; that terminus is restored from the germline J gene. The gene calls are TRBV31 and TRBJ2-1, with 8 bases matching TRBD2. Germline V gene lookup returns CDR1 GKSSPN and CDR2 SITVG. This CDR3 contains 14 residues. J lost 6 bases, V lost 0 bases, and 4 bases had no gene match. This CDR3 reads CAWSLSGGAAEQFF. The CDR3 bases that were read are TGTGCCTGGAGTCTTTCCGGGGGGGCTGCTGAGCAGTTC. Filled out from reference TRBV31 and TRBJ2-1, the complete variable domain reads AQTIHQWPVAEIKAVGSPLSLGCTIKGKSSPNLYWYWQATGGTLQQLFYSITVGQVESVVQLNLSASRPKDDQFILSTEKLLLSHSGFYLCAWSLSGGAAEQFFGPGTRLTVL.

Concerning this clone: Each gene name is a mouse one. The read ends 1 residue shy of where the CDR3 ends; the end is completed using the germline J gene. The gene calls are TRBV20 and TRBJ2-4, with no clear D. V lost 2 bases, J lost 2 bases, and 8 bases lay in between. Per the germline V gene, CDR1 is GFQATS and CDR2 is STVNSAI. The length of the CDR3 is 13 residues. The CDR3 sequence is CGARSLDQNTLYF. The part of the CDR3 DNA that was read is TGTGGTGCTAGGAGTCTGGATCAAAACACCTTGTAC.

Of note for this clone: Genes and germline are mouse. The sequenced fragment ends 1 residue before the CDR3 boundary, so the rest is inferred from the germline J gene. The J gene is TRBJ1-1, the V gene TRBV1, with 8 bases fitting TRBD1. Trimming took 6 bases from V and 1 from J; bases not matched to a gene: 1. Germline CDR1 NSQYPW, CDR2 LRSPGD (reference sequence). The CDR3 is 13 residues long. The CDR3 loop is CTCRTGVNTEVFF. The DNA read from the CDR3 is TGCACCTGCAGGACAGGGGTAAACACAGAAGTCTTC.

Regarding this clone: The gene names given are mouse names. The read comes to an end 1 residue before the CDR3 does, leaving the germline J gene to fill in the end. The chain carries TRBV13-2 and TRBJ2-5; 8 nucleotides match TRBD1. The CDR3 is 13 amino acids. From germline, CDR1 is NNHNN and CDR2 SYGAGS (reference sequence). Trimming removed 4 bases from V and 3 bases from J; junction bases left unmatched: 1. The sequenced part of the CDR3 DNA is TGTGCCAGCGGTCACAGGGGGCAAGACACCCAGTAC. Residues: CASGHRGQDTQY. The whole CDR3 protein is CASGHRGQDTQYF.

Note on this clone: The listed genes are named as in mouse. The observed sequence ends 1 residue before the CDR3 terminus, with the missing tail filled in from the germline J gene. The chain is built from TRBV19 and TRBJ1-1; a possible D gene is TRBD1 (5 bases). The V end lost 2 bases, the J end lost 6 bases, and 8 bases lay between the germline ends. The length of the CDR3 is 12 residues. The germline V gene encodes CDR1 FNHDT and CDR2 SITEND (reference sequence). CDR3 residues: CASSMGQPEVFF. Partial CDR3 DNA: TGTGCCAGCAGTATGGGGCAGCCAGAAGTCTTC.

As regards this clone: Germline and genes: mouse. From the germline J gene comes the end of the CDR3, since the read stops 1 residue before it. V gene TRBV13-2 combines with J gene TRBJ2-4; 10 bases fit TRBD2. Germline lookup yields CDR1 NNHNN and CDR2 SYGAGS (reference sequence). The CDR3 is made up of 16 amino acids. V trimming: 2 bases; J trimming: 0 bases; junction bases outside the gene matches: 3. The CDR3 loop is CASGDVGLGSQNTLYF. CDR3 bases read: TGTGCCAGCGGTGACGTGGGACTGGGGAGTCAAAACACCTTGTAC.

A word on this clone: Genes here carry mouse names. The read falls 1 residue short of the CDR3 end, and the missing part is taken from the germline J gene. The chain is built from TRBV13-3 and TRBJ2-7, with 9 nucleotides matching TRBD1. CDR1 and CDR2 from the germline V gene are NNHDY and SYVADS. Trimming cost V 3 bases and J 4 bases; bases outside gene matches: 2. This CDR3 is 13 amino acids long. The CDR3 loop reads CASSGQGGYEQYF. The CDR3 bases that were read are TGTGCCAGCAGTGGACAGGGGGGATATGAACAGTAC.

A remark on this clone: Here the gene names and germline are mouse. The missing CDR3 end, 1 residue past where the read stops, is filled in from the germline J gene. V gene TRBV17 combines with J gene TRBJ1-6, with D unclear. TRBJ1-6 is recorded as an ORF, its role being uncertain. V lost 3 bases, J lost 7 bases, and 10 bases lay in between. Germline V gives CDR1 MNHDT, CDR2 YYDKIL. The CDR3 is made up of 14 amino acids. Incomplete CDR3 DNA: TGTGCTAGCAGTAGCAACAGTACAAATTCGCCCCTCTAC. The encoded protein is CASSSNSTNSPLY. The CDR3 reads in full as CASSSNSTNSPLYF.

With regard to this clone: Mouse gene names apply. With the read ending 1 residue before the CDR3 end, the germline J gene is used to fill in that end. The chain employs TRBV13-1 and TRBJ1-1; D unresolved. Per the germline V gene, CDR1 is NSHNY and CDR2 is SYGAGN. V was clipped by 0 bases and J by 3 bases, with 3 bases between them. This CDR3 is 12 amino acids long. Partial CDR3 DNA: TGTGCCAGCAGTGATGCTGACACAGAAGTCTTC. This gives the protein CASSDADTEVF. The full CDR3 is CASSDADTEVFF.

There are a few counts of this clone. Gene names are mouse gene names. The CDR3 goes on 1 residue after the read ends, and that part is filled in from the germline J gene. The chain links TRBV17 to TRBJ2-7; TRBD2 aligns across 10 bases. CDR3 length: 16 amino acids. Germline CDR1 and CDR2: MNHDT and YYDKIL. Trimming removed 0 bases from V and 6 bases from J; junction bases left unmatched: 8. The sequenced part of the CDR3 DNA is TGTGCTAGCAGTAGAGATTTCGGACTGGGGGTATCTGAACAGTAC. It codes for CASSRDFGLGVSEQY. The complete CDR3 reads CASSRDFGLGVSEQYF.

Regarding this clone: Here the gene names and germline are mouse. Read coverage stops 1 residue before the CDR3 terminus; the germline J gene supplies the remainder. V is TRBV2 and J is TRBJ2-4; 8 positions agree with TRBD2. Unmatched junction bases numbered 5, after V lost 0 bases and J lost 0 bases. In germline, CDR1 is LGHNA, CDR2 YSYQKL. The CDR3 has 17 amino acids. The CDR3 is CASSQDWGGRSQNTLYF. The part of the CDR3 DNA that was read is TGTGCCAGCAGCCAAGATTGGGGGGGGCGCAGTCAAAACACCTTGTAC.

Worth noting for this clone: Each gene name is a mouse one. CDR3 sequence reads: CGARDRQGQDTQYF. Partial CDR3 DNA: TGTGGTGCTAGGGATCGGCAGGGCCAAGACACCCAGTAC. The chain recombines TRBV20 with TRBJ2-5; D is possibly TRBD1 (5 bases). Coverage ceases 1 residue before the CDR3 finishes, and the germline J gene fills in the end. Germline V gene data show CDR1 as GFQATS and CDR2 as STVNSAI. The CDR3 is 14 amino acids. Trimming removed 0 bases at V and 2 bases at J, with 9 bases between.

Points on this clone: Here the gene names and germline are mouse. Read coverage stops 1 residue before the CDR3 terminus; the germline J gene supplies the remainder. The chain joins TRBV4 to TRBJ2-3, with 13 bases aligning to TRBD2. The CDR3 is 18 amino acids. V lost 5 bases to trimming and J lost 0 bases; unmatched junction nucleotides: 8. Per germline, CDR1 LGHDT and CDR2 YNNKQL (reference sequence). The sequenced CDR3 bases are TGTGCCAGCAGCCCTCGGACTGGGGGGGCTGTGAGTGCAGAAACGCTGTAT. Translating gives CASSPRTGGAVSAETLY. The whole CDR3 reads CASSPRTGGAVSAETLYF.

For this clone: Gene names denote mouse genes. The CDR3 goes on 1 residue after the read ends, and that part is filled in from the germline J gene. This chain joins TRBV3 and TRBJ2-1, with no clear D. The CDR3 covers 11 residues. Germline V gives CDR1 SNHLY, CDR2 FYNGKV (reference sequence). Trimming took off 5 bases at V and 4 bases at J, with 3 bases between the two ends. The CDR3 loop reads CASSQYAEQFF. The DNA read from the CDR3 is TGTGCCAGCAGCCAATATGCTGAGCAGTTC.

Concerning this clone: Genes and germline come from the mouse. The read is 1 residue too short to cover the CDR3 end, so that end is filled in from the germline J gene. V usage is TRBV5 and J usage is TRBJ1-1; D is uncertain. The CDR3 consists of 14 residues. V was pared by 4 bases and J by 3 bases, with 12 bases between. Looked up from germline, CDR1 is LGHNA and CDR2 is YNLKQL (reference sequence). The CDR3 here is CASSPRGKDTEVFF. The part of the CDR3 DNA that was read is TGTGCCAGCAGCCCCCGAGGGAAGGACACAGAAGTCTTC.

Concerning this clone itself: Mouse names are used for the genes. The CDR3 goes on 1 residue after the read ends, and that part is filled in from the germline J gene. The V and J genes are TRBV19 and TRBJ2-5; 9 nucleotides align to TRBD2. The CDR3 extends over 13 amino acids. Germline CDR1 and CDR2: FNHDT and SITEND (reference sequence). Trimming at V came to 5 bases and at J to 7 bases, leaving 5 bases not matched to a gene. The sequenced CDR3 bases are TGTGCCAGCAGATCTGGGGGGGGGAACACCCAGTAC. It specifies CASRSGGGNTQY. The whole CDR3 sequence is CASRSGGGNTQYF.

Concerning this clone itself: Gene names denote mouse genes. The read comes to an end 1 residue before the CDR3 does, leaving the germline J gene to fill in the end. This chain links TRBV13-3 with TRBJ1-4; tentative D call: TRBD1 (5 bases). Looked up from germline, CDR1 is NNHDY and CDR2 is SYVADS. Trimming cost V 3 bases and J 2 bases, with 11 bases left between them. The CDR3 spans 15 residues. The CDR3 bases that were read are TGTGCCAGCAGTGTTAGCGGACAATCCAACGAAAGATTATTT. Amino acid sequence: CASSVSGQSNERLF. The full CDR3 reads CASSVSGQSNERLFF.

This clone was detected once. The gene names given are mouse names. The DNA ends 1 residue before the CDR3 does, and the rest of the CDR3 is filled in from the germline J gene. This chain links TRBV2 with TRBJ2-4; 10 nucleotides match TRBD2. The CDR3 consists of 16 residues. CDR1 is LGHNA and CDR2 is YSYQKL in the germline V gene. V gave up 0 bases and J gave up 6 bases; unmatched junction bases: 6. The sequenced part of the CDR3 DNA is TGTGCCAGCAGCCAAGAGCTGGGGGGGCGCTTGAACACCTTGTAC. Residues: CASSQELGGRLNTLY. Given in full, the CDR3 is CASSQELGGRLNTLYF.